Listed below are T cell receptor beta chains from one sample, sequenced in a study of response to subunit inactivated influenza vaccine. From the RT-PCR reads, TCRdb called clonotypes with MiXCR, one entry per CDR3 protein. The sample lists about 830,000 distinct CDR3 sequences, roughly 20% occurring once. The specimen comprised PBMCs from blood, sampled 5 days after vaccination. The receptor set was obtained from a man aged 45-60 years who received an inactivated influenza vaccine. The CDR3 runs from the conserved cysteine through the conserved F or W. D genes are given only for firm matches. For some rows the clone size is stated as once, few or many, or as a class when expanded; others skip it.

>-|-|TRBJ2-5|TRBV13
TGTGCCACCGAGGGCCCGGAAGAGACCCAGTACTTC
CATEGPEETQYF
>-|-|TRBJ2-3|TRBV7-3
TGTGCCAGCAGCTTAAATCGTTGGTCCGGGGCTAGCACAGATACGCAGTATTTT
CASSLNRWSGASTDTQYF
>few|-|TRBJ1-1|TRBV11-2
TGTGCCAGCAGCTGGGCGACAGCCGTGAGTGAAGCTTTCTTT
CASSWATAVSEAFF
>-|-|TRBJ2-7|TRBV5-1
TGCGCCAGCAGCTTGGTCGGGAGAGACTACGAGCAGTACTTC
CASSLVGRDYEQYF
>many|TRBD1|TRBJ2-3|TRBV10-3
TGTGCCTCTACAATAGGACAGGGCGGCACAGATACGCAGTATTTT
CASTIGQGGTDTQYF
>many|-|TRBJ2-4|TRBV29-1
TGCAGCGTTGAAGGTTTGGCGGGGTTTGCCAAAAACATTCAGTACTTC
CSVEGLAGFAKNIQYF
>-|-|TRBJ2-7|TRBV10-3
TGTGCCATCAGTGAGTGGGGTAACGAGCAGTACTTC
CAISEWGNEQYF
>-|-|TRBJ2-1|TRBV19
TGTGCCAGTAGTATCCTAGAAAATGAGCAGTTCTTC
CASSILENEQFF
>-|-|TRBJ2-5|TRBV12-3/TRBV12-4
TGTGCCAGCAGTCCCCTAGGGGGGGGGCAGTACTTC
CASSPLGGGQYF
>-|-|TRBJ2-2|TRBV6-1
TGTGCCAGCAGTCATGGACTCATAGACGGGGAGCTGTTTTTT
CASSHGLIDGELFF
>once|-|TRBJ1-2|TRBV24-1
TGTGCCACCAGTGCCCTGGGACAACGAGAAGGCTACACCTTC
CATSALGQREGYTF
>-|TRBD2|TRBJ2-5|TRBV7-6
TGTGCCAGCAGCTTAGTCCCTAGCGGGGGTAAGAGAGAGACCCAGTACTTC
CASSLVPSGGKRETQYF
>-|TRBD1|TRBJ2-6|TRBV28
TGTGCCAGCAGTTCATCGGGACAGATCTCTGGGGCCAACGTCCTGACTTTC
CASSSSGQISGANVLTF
>-|-|TRBJ2-1|TRBV5-1
TGCGCCAGCAGTTTTGAGGGGGGTTACTACAATGAGCAGTTCTTC
CASSFEGGYYNEQFF
>-|TRBD1|TRBJ2-3|TRBV20-1
TGCAGTGCTAGCCCCCTTGGACAGGGGTACACAGATACGCAGTATTTT
CSASPLGQGYTDTQYF
>-|-|TRBJ2-3|TRBV6-5
TGTGCCAGCAGTTACCACGGTGGCACAGATACGCAGTATTTT
CASSYHGGTDTQYF
>many|TRBD2|TRBJ2-2|TRBV5-1
TGCGCCAGCAGCGCCGGGACTAGCAACACCGGGGAGCTGTTTTTT
CASSAGTSNTGELFF
>few|-|TRBJ2-7|TRBV6-2/TRBV6-3
TGTGCCAGCAGTTACAGTCGACAGAACGAGCAGTACTTC
CASSYSRQNEQYF
>-|-|TRBJ2-6|TRBV6-2/TRBV6-3
TGTGCCAGCAGTTACGGCCTTGGAGGGACCGGGGCCAACGTCCTGACTTTC
CASSYGLGGTGANVLTF
>-|-|TRBJ2-5|TRBV12-3/TRBV12-4
TGTGCCACGGGCTTCGGAGATAGGACCCAGTACTTC
CATGFGDRTQYF
>-|-|TRBJ1-6|TRBV7-8
TGTGCCAGCAGCTTACCACTCGGATCCTATAATTCACCCCTCCACTTT
CASSLPLGSYNSPLHF
>few|TRBD1|TRBJ2-7|TRBV5-1
TGCGCCAGCAGATTGGCTCCGGGACAGGGAGACTACGAGCAGTACTTC
CASRLAPGQGDYEQYF
>-|TRBD2|TRBJ2-1|TRBV10-2
TGCGCCAGCAGTAAACTAGCGCGAAGCTCCTACAATGAGCAGTTCTTC
CASSKLARSSYNEQFF
>many|TRBD2|TRBJ2-5|TRBV12-3/TRBV12-4
TGTGCCAGCCGAATGACTAGCGGGAGTCAAGAGACCCAGTACTTC
CASRMTSGSQETQYF
>-|-|TRBJ2-7|TRBV20-1
TGCAGTGCTAGAGATGTCCGGGCCTACGAGCAGTACTTC
CSARDVRAYEQYF
>many|-|TRBJ1-1|TRBV6-1
TGTGCCAGCACCTCAATCTATACACCCCCAGCTTTCTTT
CASTSIYTPPAFF
>-|-|TRBJ2-7|TRBV29-1
TGCAGCGTTGCGGCAGATTCCTACGAGCAGTACTTC
CSVAADSYEQYF
>many|-|TRBJ2-1|TRBV6-2/TRBV6-3
TGTGCCAGCAGTTACCCTAGTTTGCGTGGGGCCAATTCCTACAATGAGCAGTTCTTC
CASSYPSLRGANSYNEQFF